One sample yielded the 23 T cell receptor beta chains listed below, sequenced in a study of tissue T cells after allogeneic stem cell transplantation. Sample time point: mouse harvest day 7 after allogeneic transplant. The graft held 10^6 splenic CD5+ T cells and 10^7 T-cell-depleted bone marrow cells. This table comes from immunoSEQ multiplex PCR, and its TCRdb copy is limited to in-frame clones, with some not included. The sample has about 3,800 clones; around half are singletons. What was sequenced was lymph node tissue. These receptors were collected from a female BALB/c mouse given C57BL/6 T cells with graft-versus-host disease after an allogeneic hematopoietic cell transplant.

This clone came up a few times. Gene names refer to mouse genes. The read ends 1 residue before the CDR3 terminus; that terminus is restored from the germline J gene. This sequence joins TRBV26 and TRBJ2-7, with D possibly matching TRBD1 (6 bases). This CDR3 is built from 14 residues. V was pared by 5 bases and J by 0 bases, with 11 bases between. Germline V gene sequence: CDR1 KGHPV, CDR2 FQNQEV (reference sequence). CDR3 sequence reads: CASSIRDISYEQYF. CDR3 DNA, as far as it was read: TGTGCCAGCAGTATCCGGGACATCTCCTATGAACAGTAC.

By share, this clone counts as medium-sized (0.01 to 0.1%). Any gene name here is a mouse gene name. The CDR3 goes on 1 residue after the read ends, and that part is filled in from the germline J gene. This chain joins TRBV24 and TRBJ2-7; D gene uncertain. The germline V gene has CDR1 KGHTA and CDR2 FRNEEI. The CDR3 spans 13 residues. V lost 4 bases and J lost 0, with 7 bases in between. The CDR3 loop reads CASSPLISYEQYF. The part of the CDR3 DNA that was read is TGTGCCAGCAGTCCTCTCATCTCCTATGAACAGTAC.

Note on this clone: Mouse gene names and germline throughout. The read halts 1 residue ahead of the CDR3 end, with the missing end drawn from the germline J gene. The chain joins TRBV12-1 to TRBJ2-5; TRBD2 might be the D (6 bases). The CDR3 is 15 residues long. V dropped 0 bases and J dropped 0 bases, with 9 bases sitting between them. Germline-derived CDR1 and CDR2 are SGHSN and HYEKVE. CDR3 residues: CASSLPGVNQDTQYF. The sequenced part of the CDR3 DNA is TGTGCCAGCTCTCTCCCTGGGGTTAACCAAGACACCCAGTAC.

With regard to this clone: These gene names are mouse names. The read ends 1 residue before the CDR3 terminus; that terminus is restored from the germline J gene. The chain couples TRBV26 to TRBJ1-2; unclear D gene. The length of the CDR3 is 13 residues. V lost 3 bases to trimming and J lost 3 bases, with 8 bases between them. Germline loops: CDR1 KGHPV, CDR2 FQNQEV (reference sequence). The part of the CDR3 DNA that was read is TGTGCCAGCAGTCTACGGGGAGACTCCGACTACACC. Its protein is CASSLRGDSDYT. The full CDR3 protein is CASSLRGDSDYTF.

In regard to this clone: Gene names follow the mouse nomenclature. The missing CDR3 end, 1 residue past where the read stops, is filled in from the germline J gene. The chain uses TRBV26 and TRBJ2-3; D ambiguous. Trimming left V 3 bases short and J 4 bases short, with 8 bases between. The V gene's germline CDR1 is KGHPV and CDR2 FQNQEV (reference sequence). This CDR3 has 13 amino acids. This chain's CDR3 is CASSLVGSETLYF. The sequenced part of the CDR3 DNA is TGTGCCAGCAGTCTAGTCGGTTCAGAAACGCTGTAT.

Of note for this clone: These gene names are mouse names. The CDR3 sequence: CASSQTNNQDTQYF. The sequenced part of the CDR3 DNA is TGTGCCAGCAGCCAAACCAATAACCAAGACACCCAGTAC. The V call is TRBV5, the J call TRBJ2-5; D is unclear. The CDR3 end lies 1 residue beyond the end of the read and is filled in from the germline J gene. The CDR3 contains 14 residues. Trimming removed 2 bases at V and 0 bases at J, with 6 bases between. From germline, CDR1 is LGHNA and CDR2 YNLKQL (reference sequence).

This clone was found a few times. Gene names refer to mouse genes. The sequence runs out 1 residue before the end of the CDR3; the remainder is reconstructed from the germline J gene. The chain has TRBV3 and TRBJ1-5; 10 bases match TRBD1. The CDR3 contains 13 residues. The V and J ends lost 5 bases and 6 bases, in that order; junction bases with no gene match: 1. Germline V gene data show CDR1 as SNHLY and CDR2 as FYNGKV (reference sequence). This chain's CDR3 is CASSRDRGQAPLF. The DNA read from the CDR3 is TGTGCCAGCAGCCGGGACAGGGGCCAGGCTCCGCTT.

Comment on this clone: The gene symbols are mouse symbols. Sequencing ends 1 residue short of the CDR3 end; the germline J gene provides the rest. The chain couples TRBV3 to TRBJ2-7, with 11 nucleotides matching TRBD2. Germline V lookup: CDR1 SNHLY, CDR2 FYNGKV (reference sequence). The CDR3 is 15 amino acids. Losses at the gene ends were 5 bases for V and 0 bases for J; bases not matched to a gene: 3. The sequenced part of the CDR3 DNA is TGTGCCAGCAGCACGGGACTGGGGGTCTCCTATGAACAGTAC. It translates to CASSTGLGVSYEQY. The whole CDR3 sequence reads CASSTGLGVSYEQYF.

About this clone itself: Here the gene names and germline are mouse. The read comes to an end 1 residue before the CDR3 does, leaving the germline J gene to fill in the end. J is TRBJ2-7 and V is TRBV15; 9 bases align to TRBD2. CDR3 length: 12 amino acids. V lost 3 bases to trimming and J lost 7 bases; unmatched junction nucleotides: 1. CDR1 is SGHND and CDR2 is FRSKSL in the germline V gene. The part of the CDR3 DNA that was read is TGTGCCAGCAGTTTCGGACTGGGGGAACAGTAC. The encoded protein is CASSFGLGEQY. The complete CDR3 protein is CASSFGLGEQYF.

Regarding this clone: Gene names and germline refer to mouse. The read comes to an end 1 residue before the CDR3 does, leaving the germline J gene to fill in the end. This chain joins TRBV16 and TRBJ2-1, with 9 bases lining up with TRBD2. The V gene end was trimmed by 1 base and the J gene end by 7 bases; junction bases not matched to a gene: 2. From germline, CDR1 is SGHSA and CDR2 FRNQAP. The CDR3 contains 14 residues. The CDR3 sequence is CASSLVGGLAEQFF. The part of the CDR3 DNA that was read is TGTGCAAGCAGCTTAGTGGGGGGGCTCGCTGAGCAGTTC.

This clone was picked up a small number of times. All gene names here are mouse names. The observed sequence ends 1 residue before the CDR3 terminus, with the missing tail filled in from the germline J gene. The chain is built from TRBV16 and TRBJ2-2; unclear D gene. The CDR3 spans 13 residues. Germline V gene data show CDR1 as SGHSA and CDR2 as FRNQAP. Trimming left V 0 bases short and J 5 bases short, with 4 bases between. The CDR3 bases that were read are TGTGCAAGCAGCTTAGATAGGACCGGGCAGCTCTAC. Amino acid sequence: CASSLDRTGQLY. From start to end, the CDR3 is CASSLDRTGQLYF.

Details on this clone: Any gene name here is a mouse gene name. The read ends 1 residue shy of where the CDR3 ends; the end is completed using the germline J gene. This sequence joins TRBV3 and TRBJ1-1; D gene uncertain. V lost 5 bases, J lost 3 bases, and 10 bases lay in between. Germline CDR1 SNHLY, CDR2 FYNGKV (reference sequence). The CDR3 extends over 13 amino acids. The sequenced part of the CDR3 DNA is TGTGCCAGCAGCCGGGTTGGCGACACAGAAGTCTTC. The encoded protein is CASSRVGDTEVF. The complete CDR3 reads CASSRVGDTEVFF.

This clone was detected a few times. All gene names here are mouse names. The CDR3 end is not reached by the read, which stops 1 residue before it; the germline J gene fills it in. The rearrangement joins TRBV16 to TRBJ1-3; 8 bases map to TRBD1. CDR1 and CDR2 (germline): SGHSA, FRNQAP. V shed 4 bases, J shed 2 bases, and the junction held 1 base outside the gene matches. There are 14 residues in the CDR3. The part of the CDR3 DNA that was read is TGTGCAAGCAGCTCACAGGGGGCTGGAAATACGCTCTAT. Encoded protein: CASSSQGAGNTLY. From start to end, the CDR3 is CASSSQGAGNTLYF.

As regards this clone: Gene names are the mouse ones. Read data end 1 residue before the CDR3 end; the end is taken from the germline J gene. The J gene is TRBJ2-1, the V gene TRBV31; no clear D gene. The CDR3 sequence is 10 residues long. With 3 bases removed from V and 7 bases from J, the gap between germline ends came to 4 bases. Germline loops: CDR1 GKSSPN, CDR2 SITVG. CDR3 DNA, as far as it was read: TGTGCCTGGAGCGAGGCTGAGCAGTTC. It is translated as CAWSEAEQF. The full CDR3 protein reads CAWSEAEQFF.

Regarding this clone: Gene names and germline refer to mouse. The CDR3 extends 1 residue past the end of the read, so its final part is completed from the germline J gene. This chain links TRBV26 with TRBJ1-1, with D hard to call. The CDR3 loop spans 13 amino acids. Trimming removed 3 bases from V and 0 bases from J, with 5 bases in between. Germline V gives CDR1 KGHPV, CDR2 FQNQEV (reference sequence). The chain's CDR3 is CASSLNANTEVFF. The covered CDR3 bases are TGTGCCAGCAGTCTAAATGCAAACACAGAAGTCTTC.

As concerns this clone: Mouse names are used for the genes. Sequencing ends 1 residue short of the CDR3 end; the germline J gene provides the rest. The V gene is TRBV12-1, the J gene TRBJ2-4; D ambiguous. This CDR3 comprises 11 residues. V was pared by 3 bases and J by 4 bases, with 4 bases between. CDR1 and CDR2 from the germline V gene are SGHSN and HYEKVE. The sequenced part of the CDR3 DNA is TGTGCCAGCTCTTCAAAAAACACCTTGTAC. As protein: CASSSKNTLY. The full CDR3 is CASSSKNTLYF.

This clone was counted a few times. Mouse names are used for the genes. The read terminates 1 residue before the CDR3 end, so the remaining end is supplied by the germline J gene. The chain couples TRBV13-1 to TRBJ1-2; tentative D call: TRBD1 (5 bases). CDR3 length: 13 amino acids. Germline values: CDR1 NSHNY, CDR2 SYGAGN. The V end lost 5 bases, the J end lost 4 bases, and 12 bases lay between the germline ends. CDR3 DNA (partial): TGTGCCAGCAGGAAGGGGCAAGGCTCCGACTACACC. Its translation is CASRKGQGSDYT. The whole CDR3 protein is CASRKGQGSDYTF.

With regard to this clone: Any gene name here is a mouse gene name. The sequenced fragment ends 1 residue before the CDR3 boundary, so the rest is inferred from the germline J gene. This chain links TRBV19 with TRBJ1-1, with D possibly TRBD1 on 6 matching bases. Trimming shortened V by 2 bases and J by 3 bases, and 11 bases separated the two germline ends. Looked up from germline, CDR1 is FNHDT and CDR2 is SITEND (reference sequence). CDR3 size: 14 residues. The CDR3 DNA, read in part, is TGTGCCAGCAGTATGGGGGGGCGCGACACAGAAGTCTTC. Its translation is CASSMGGRDTEVF. The CDR3 in its entirety is CASSMGGRDTEVFF.

This clone has only one observation. Here the gene names and germline are mouse. The read comes to an end 1 residue before the CDR3 does, leaving the germline J gene to fill in the end. V gene TRBV26 combines with J gene TRBJ2-5; a possible D gene is TRBD1 (6 bases). V was clipped by 4 bases and J by 3 bases, with 8 bases between them. Germline V gene lookup returns CDR1 KGHPV and CDR2 FQNQEV (reference sequence). The CDR3 runs 13 residues. CDR3 DNA, as far as it was read: TGTGCCAGCAGTCCGGGACAACAAGACACCCAGTAC. Translation: CASSPGQQDTQY. The entire CDR3 reads CASSPGQQDTQYF.

In regard to this clone: The gene symbols are mouse symbols. The read ends 1 residue before the CDR3 terminus; that terminus is restored from the germline J gene. This chain uses TRBV16 with TRBJ1-1; D ambiguous. CDR3 length equals 12 residues. In germline, CDR1 is SGHSA, CDR2 FRNQAP. The V end was cut by 0 bases, the J end by 5 bases, with 4 bases between. This CDR3 is CASSLDRTEVFF. Partial CDR3 DNA: TGTGCAAGCAGCTTAGACAGAACAGAAGTCTTC.

This clone turned up a few times. Gene names denote mouse genes. The CDR3 is cut off 1 residue early in the read; its end comes from the germline J gene. The gene calls are TRBV13-1 and TRBJ2-7; unclear D gene. CDR1 is NSHNY, CDR2 SYGAGN, per germline. V lost 1 base to trimming and J lost 0 bases, with 8 bases between them. The CDR3 is made up of 14 amino acids. The sequenced CDR3 bases are TGTGCCAGCAGTGATCCTGGTCACTCCTATGAACAGTAC. Protein sequence: CASSDPGHSYEQY. The full CDR3 protein reads CASSDPGHSYEQYF.

For this clone: Gene names follow the mouse nomenclature. From the germline J gene comes the end of the CDR3, since the read stops 1 residue before it. V usage is TRBV2 and J usage is TRBJ2-1, with TRBD2 identical over 10 bases. After removal of 5 bases from V and 8 bases from J, the junction contained 6 bases not matched to a gene. The CDR3 length is 14 residues. The germline CDR1 and CDR2 sequences are LGHNA and YSYQKL. Partial CDR3 DNA: TGTGCCAGCAGCTCGACTGGGGGGAGGACTGAGCAGTTC. This sequence encodes CASSSTGGRTEQF. The whole CDR3 is CASSSTGGRTEQFF.

In regard to this clone: Each gene name is a mouse one. The read ends 1 residue shy of where the CDR3 ends; the end is completed using the germline J gene. The V and J genes are TRBV5 and TRBJ2-5, with 8 bases identical to TRBD2. The CDR3 has 16 residues. Germline V lookup: CDR1 LGHNA, CDR2 YNLKQL (reference sequence). V was clipped by 1 base and J by 0 bases; unmatched bases: 3. CDR3 DNA (partial): TGTGCCAGCAGCCAAGTCTGGGGGGCAAACCAAGACACCCAGTAC. Translation: CASSQVWGANQDTQY. In full, the CDR3 is CASSQVWGANQDTQYF.